This T cell receptor (beta chain) was identified during a study of PD-1 blockade in mismatch repair-deficient tumors (dated by TCRdb to 2016 to 2017). About the study as a whole: Between late 2013 and September 2016, the trial enrolled about 78 consecutive patients with roughly twelve types of mismatch repair-deficient cancer, all of whom had received prior treatment and were progressing. Tumor-associated T cell clones in the peripheral blood of patients responding to PD-1 blockade were tracked using deep sequencing of TCR CDR3 regions.

Summary of the overall study and its limitations: Clones residing in the tumor, which were often undetectable in blood before treatment, expanded quickly after pembrolizumab and then contracted, generally before radiologic responses.

The library was generated by the immunoSEQ multiplex PCR assay. TCRdb obtained this table from immuneACCESS and retained in-frame rearrangements with V and J assigned. These tables miss some clones; where compared with another copy, unresolved V genes account for less than half of the shortfall, and the remainder is unexplained. The sample table shows 100,000 to 150,000 clones, and roughly 86% are seen once. Together, the top ten hold 12% of the sample. Mismatch repair deficiency in every enrolled patient was established by polymerase chain reaction or immunohistochemistry. TCR sequencing was performed for a few patients who responded to pembrolizumab therapy. The phase II trial prospectively evaluated PD-1 blockade with pembrolizumab in advanced mismatch repair-deficient cancers, independent of tissue of origin. Peripheral blood T cell samples were gathered serially, both before PD-1 blockade started and at multiple time points afterward. Blood sampling times were reported as weeks after the first pembrolizumab dose.

Worth noting for this clone: Which antigen it targets is not known. No much larger clone is present one base from it, and per-base qualities are unavailable.

The V end loses 1 base and the J end loses 6 bases, and a stretch of 7 bases separates them. CDR3 length: 13 amino acids, cysteine to phenylalanine. Only CDR3 DNA is held: 39 bases, read in frame from base 1. The CDR1 and CDR2 encoded by the germline V gene are MGHRA and YSYEKL. This sequence was found in an adult with mismatch repair-deficient cancer. The sample consisted of peripheral blood, taken 70 to 73 weeks after starting pembrolizumab. This sequence uses TRBV4-1 and TRBJ2-1; a confident D gene designation cannot be given. The CDR3 reads CASSQGLGNEQFF. The nucleotides are TGCGCCAGCAGCCAAGGATTAGGCAATGAGCAGTTCTTC.